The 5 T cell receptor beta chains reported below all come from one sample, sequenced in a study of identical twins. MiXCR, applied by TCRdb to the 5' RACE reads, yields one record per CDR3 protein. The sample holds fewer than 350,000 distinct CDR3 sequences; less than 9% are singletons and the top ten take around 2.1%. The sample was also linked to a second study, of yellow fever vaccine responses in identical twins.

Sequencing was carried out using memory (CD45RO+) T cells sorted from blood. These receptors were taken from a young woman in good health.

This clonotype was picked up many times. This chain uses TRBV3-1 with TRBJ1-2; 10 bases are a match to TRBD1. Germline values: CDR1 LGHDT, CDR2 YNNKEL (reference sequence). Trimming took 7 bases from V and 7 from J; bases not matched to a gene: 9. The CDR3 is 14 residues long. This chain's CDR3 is CASTPGQGGTGYTF. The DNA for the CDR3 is TGTGCCAGCACGCCCGGACAGGGGGGAACTGGCTACACCTTC.

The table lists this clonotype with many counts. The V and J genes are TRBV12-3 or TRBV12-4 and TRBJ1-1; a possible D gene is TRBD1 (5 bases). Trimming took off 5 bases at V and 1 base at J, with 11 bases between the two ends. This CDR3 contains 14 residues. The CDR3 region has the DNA TGTGCCAGCAGTCCAGGCGGGGGGAACACTGAAGCTTTCTTT. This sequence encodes CASSPGGGNTEAFF.

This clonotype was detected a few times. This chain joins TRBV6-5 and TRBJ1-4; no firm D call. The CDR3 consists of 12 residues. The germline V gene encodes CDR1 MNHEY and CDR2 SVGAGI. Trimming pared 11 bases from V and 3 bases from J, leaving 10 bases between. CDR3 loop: CACGRPNEKLFF. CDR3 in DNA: TGTGCCTGCGGGAGGCCTAATGAAAAACTGTTTTTT.

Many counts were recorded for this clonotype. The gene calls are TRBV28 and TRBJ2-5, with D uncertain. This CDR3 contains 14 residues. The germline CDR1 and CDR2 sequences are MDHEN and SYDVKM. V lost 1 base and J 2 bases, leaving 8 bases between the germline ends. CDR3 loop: CASSLLGRQETQYF. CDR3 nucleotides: TGTGCCAGCAGTTTATTAGGCAGACAAGAGACCCAGTACTTC.

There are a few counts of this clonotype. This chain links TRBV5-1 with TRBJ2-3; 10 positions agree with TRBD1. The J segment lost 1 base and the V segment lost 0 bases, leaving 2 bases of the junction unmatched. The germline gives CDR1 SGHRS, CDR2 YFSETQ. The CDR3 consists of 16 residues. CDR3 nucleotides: TGCGCCAGCAGCTTGGCCGGGACAGGGGGCACAGATACGCAGTATTTT. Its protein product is CASSLAGTGGTDTQYF.